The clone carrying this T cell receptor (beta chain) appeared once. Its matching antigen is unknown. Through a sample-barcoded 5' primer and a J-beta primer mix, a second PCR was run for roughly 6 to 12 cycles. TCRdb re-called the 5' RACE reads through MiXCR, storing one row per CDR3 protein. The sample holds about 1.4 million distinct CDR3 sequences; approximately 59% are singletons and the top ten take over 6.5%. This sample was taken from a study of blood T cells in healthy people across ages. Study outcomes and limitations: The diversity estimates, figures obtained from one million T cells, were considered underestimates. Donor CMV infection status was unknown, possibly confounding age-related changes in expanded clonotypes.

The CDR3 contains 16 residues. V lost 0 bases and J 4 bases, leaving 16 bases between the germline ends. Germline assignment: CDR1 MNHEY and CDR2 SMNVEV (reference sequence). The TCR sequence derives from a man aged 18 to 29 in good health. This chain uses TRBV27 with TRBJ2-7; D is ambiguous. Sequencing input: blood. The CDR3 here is CASSLSRLVGKYEQYF. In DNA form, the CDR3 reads TGTGCCAGCAGTTTATCGAGGCTAGTAGGGAAATACGAGCAGTACTTC.